This T cell receptor (beta chain) comes out of a study of T-cell memory formation after mild COVID-19. Study-wide background: Largely, TCR clusters stayed within a single donor. General observations from the study: Chiefly within CM and EM were the contracting CD4+ clones; CD8+ ones were within EMRA.

Notes on this clonotype: Its target is not known.

The CDR3 contains 14 residues. V was shortened by 1 base and J by 8 bases, with 12 bases between the two germline ends. Constant-segment primers and 5'RACE yielded cDNA libraries for TCR alpha and TCR beta, each carrying sample barcodes and UMIs. TCRdb independently ran MiXCR on the 5' RACE reads; one entry per CDR3 protein. The sample has approximately 40,000 distinct CDR3 sequences; 11% are singletons. V is TRBV12-3 or TRBV12-4 and J is TRBJ1-5, with D perhaps TRBD1 (5 bases). Sequenced sample: PBMCs or a T cell subset sorted from them (not recorded which). The receptor's source is a man between 18 and 29 years old who had mild COVID-19 (a few samples of this study predate the infection). Cell type and time point are not known. CDR3 in DNA: TGTGCCAGCAGTTTAGGAGGTGGGGGAGAGCCCCAGCATTTT. Protein sequence: CASSLGGGGEPQHF.